A selection of T cell receptor beta chains follows, all from one sample in a study of blood T cell repertoires in COVID-19. Method: immunoSEQ multiplex PCR; TCRdb's copy keeps in-frame clones and lacks some. The sample lists 150,000 to 200,000 clones, about nine tenths seen once, with more than 8.5% in the top ten. Sequencing was done on a sample of PBMCs or T cells enriched from blood (not recorded which). These receptors all stem from a woman aged 18-29 years who had recovered from COVID-19. Both conserved end residues are part of each CDR3. A D gene is named only where the DNA matches it firmly. Size is omitted from some rows. Given values are once, few, many or a class for expanded clones.

j_call d_call v_call clone_size cdr3_aa cdr3_nt
TRBJ1-4 - TRBV14 once CASSQRGSGVNEKLFF TGTGCCAGCAGCCAACGAGGGTCAGGGGTTAATGAAAAACTGTTTTTT
TRBJ2-7 - TRBV28 once CATRSQGEQYF TGTGCCACCCGGTCGCAGGGCGAGCAGTACTTC
TRBJ2-1 - TRBV27 - CASSLVRENEQFF TGTGCCAGCAGTTTAGTTCGGGAGAATGAGCAGTTCTTC
TRBJ2-1 TRBD2 TRBV2 - CASSIGGNEQFF TGTGCCAGCAGTATCGGGGGGAATGAGCAGTTCTTC
TRBJ1-6 - TRBV19 - CASLPRARVDSPLHF TGTGCCAGTCTTCCACGGGCCAGGGTGGACTCACCCCTCCACTTT
TRBJ2-7 - TRBV5-4 - CASSLGGRESYEQYF TGTGCCAGCAGCTTGGGGGGGCGGGAGTCCTACGAGCAGTACTTC
TRBJ2-4 TRBD1 TRBV6-5 - CASSYDRVYKNIQYF TGTGCCAGCAGTTATGACAGGGTCTACAAAAACATTCAGTACTTC
TRBJ2-2 TRBD1 TRBV7-9 - CASRLRGQGDGGELFF TGTGCCAGCAGGCTTCGGGGACAGGGGGATGGCGGGGAGCTGTTTTTT
TRBJ1-6 TRBD1 TRBV28 - CASATGDGSPLHF TGTGCCAGCGCGACAGGGGACGGGTCACCCCTCCACTTT
TRBJ2-5 - TRBV28 once CASSFNSQETQYF TGTGCCAGCAGTTTTAACAGCCAAGAGACCCAGTACTTC
TRBJ1-2 TRBD1 TRBV25-1 - CASRSSRTGVEINYGYTF TGTGCCAGCAGATCATCCCGGACAGGGGTGGAGATAAACTATGGCTACACCTTC
TRBJ1-6 - TRBV6-2/TRBV6-3 few CASSDDRYNSPLHF TGTGCCAGCAGTGACGACAGGTATAATTCACCCCTCCACTTT
TRBJ2-7 - TRBV3-1/TRBV3-2 - CASTRQGSYEQYF TGTGCCAGCACCCGTCAGGGGTCCTACGAGCAGTACTTC
TRBJ1-5 - TRBV19 - CASSIGDISNQPQHF TGTGCCAGTAGTATAGGTGACATTAGCAATCAGCCCCAGCATTTT
TRBJ2-3 TRBD2 TRBV9 - CASSQGLAGFTDTQYF TGTGCCAGCAGCCAAGGACTAGCGGGGTTCACAGATACGCAGTATTTT
TRBJ1-2 - TRBV19 few CASSTRDYGYTF TGTGCCAGTAGTACAAGAGATTATGGCTACACCTTC
TRBJ1-5 - TRBV6-1 - CASSDTPGVQPQHF TGTGCCAGCAGTGACACACCAGGGGTTCAGCCCCAGCATTTT
TRBJ1-5 - TRBV2 - CASSDNTLGNQPQHF TGTGCCAGCAGTGATAATACGCTAGGCAATCAGCCCCAGCATTTT
TRBJ2-7 - TRBV30 - CAWSPGYEQYF TGTGCCTGGAGTCCGGGGTACGAGCAGTACTTC
TRBJ1-5 TRBD1 TRBV2 - CASSARTGGISPQHF TGTGCCAGCAGCGCCCGGACAGGGGGAATCAGCCCCCAGCATTTT
TRBJ1-2 - TRBV2 - CASMTETGGNYGYTF TGTGCCAGCATGACCGAGACGGGTGGTAACTATGGCTACACCTTC
TRBJ2-7 - TRBV11-1 - CASSPLSRSHEQYF TGTGCCAGCAGCCCACTTAGCCGTTCCCACGAGCAGTACTTC
TRBJ1-2 - TRBV28 - CASRRQQGNYGYTF TGTGCCAGCAGGCGACAGCAGGGGAACTATGGCTACACCTTC
TRBJ2-1 - TRBV4-1 - CASSQAAGTLSYNEQFF TGCGCCAGCAGCCAAGCCGCCGGGACACTCTCCTACAATGAGCAGTTCTTC
TRBJ1-1 TRBD1 TRBV5-1 - CASSLVLGGREAFF TGCGCCAGCAGCTTGGTGTTAGGGGGCAGAGAAGCTTTCTTT
TRBJ1-2 - TRBV4-1 - CASTLRDSANYGYTF TGCGCCAGCACCTTACGCGACAGCGCTAACTATGGCTACACCTTC
TRBJ2-1 TRBD2 TRBV5-8 - CASSFLAGGLALPSYNEQFF TGTGCCAGCAGCTTCCTAGCGGGGGGGCTCGCCTTGCCCTCCTACAATGAGCAGTTCTTC
TRBJ1-5 TRBD1 TRBV19 - CATISGRTGGYQPQHF TGTGCCACTATATCGGGAAGGACAGGGGGCTATCAGCCCCAGCATTTT
TRBJ1-1 TRBD1 TRBV6-5 - CASSTDRGSEAFF TGTGCCAGCAGTACCGACAGGGGAAGTGAAGCTTTCTTT
TRBJ2-3 - TRBV24-1 - CATSDLRAGADTQYF TGTGCCACCAGTGATTTGAGGGCAGGGGCAGATACGCAGTATTTT
TRBJ2-1 TRBD2 TRBV2 once CASSPGLAHNEQFF TGTGCCAGCAGTCCGGGACTAGCGCACAATGAGCAGTTCTTC
TRBJ1-6 - TRBV7-9 once CASSLSAVRDSPLHF TGTGCCAGCAGCTTAAGCGCGGTCAGGGATTCACCCCTCCACTTT
TRBJ2-7 TRBD1 TRBV6-8 once CASRSGTGDEQYF TGTGCCAGCAGATCAGGGACAGGGGACGAGCAGTACTTC
TRBJ2-3 - TRBV18 - CASSAGADTDTQYF TGTGCCAGCTCAGCGGGGGCCGACACAGATACGCAGTATTTT
TRBJ2-1 - TRBV2 - CASSAGLEQFF TGTGCCAGCAGTGCGGGACTTGAGCAGTTCTTC
TRBJ2-5 TRBD2 TRBV5-5 - CASSLVGLAGGSETQYF TGTGCCAGCAGCTTGGTAGGGCTAGCGGGGGGGTCGGAGACCCAGTACTTC
TRBJ1-4 - TRBV25-1 - CASRENEKLFF TGTGCCAGCCGCGAAAATGAAAAACTGTTTTTT
TRBJ1-4 - TRBV9 once CASTFEKLFF TGTGCCAGCACATTCGAAAAACTGTTTTTT
TRBJ1-4 - TRBV7-2 once CASSLITNEKLFF TGTGCCAGCAGCCTTATAACTAATGAAAAACTGTTTTTT
TRBJ2-7 - TRBV6-5 once CASSSVAFSYEQYF TGTGCCAGCAGTTCTGTAGCGTTCTCCTACGAGCAGTACTTC
TRBJ1-1 TRBD1 TRBV4-1 - CASSQDGDRGQHTEAFF TGCGCCAGCAGCCAAGACGGGGACAGGGGGCAGCACACTGAAGCTTTCTTT
TRBJ1-5 - TRBV7-8 - CASSLGGALLYQPQHF TGTGCCAGCAGCTTAGGAGGTGCTCTCCTATATCAGCCCCAGCATTTT
TRBJ1-1 - TRBV5-1 - CASSFRGGEGEAFF TGCGCCAGCAGCTTCCGTGGGGGGGAAGGTGAAGCTTTCTTT
TRBJ2-7 TRBD1 TRBV29-1 - CSVGTENEQYF TGCAGCGTCGGGACAGAAAACGAGCAGTACTTC
TRBJ1-6 TRBD1 TRBV19 once CASSIPRSTGGLSYNSPLHF TGTGCCAGTAGTATTCCCCGTTCGACAGGGGGCCTCTCCTATAATTCACCCCTCCACTTT
TRBJ2-2 TRBD2 TRBV6-5 once CATGTSGSNTGELFF TGCGCAACGGGGACTAGCGGCTCGAACACCGGGGAGCTGTTTTTT
TRBJ2-3 - TRBV19 - CASSTRRSGTDTQYF TGTGCCAGTAGTACAAGACGGAGCGGCACAGATACGCAGTATTTT
TRBJ1-2 - TRBV5-6 - CASSLGGLWGYTF TGTGCCAGCAGCTTGGGGGGCCTGTGGGGCTACACCTTC
TRBJ1-1 TRBD1 TRBV11-3 - CASRGQGNEAFF TGTGCCAGCAGGGGACAGGGCAATGAAGCTTTCTTT